This T cell receptor beta chain was documented in a study of CD8+ T cells in alopecia areata. On the study more broadly: For the treated group, dosing was oral tofacitinib at 5 to 10 mg twice daily. Study-level points and caveats: Persistence of many expanded lesional clones was seen in scalp and blood during tofacitinib.

V dropped 0 bases and J dropped 0 bases, with 9 bases sitting between them. CDR3 length: 15 residues. Germline lookup yields CDR1 SGDLS and CDR2 YYNGEE. In each case, RNA was isolated and then reverse transcribed into cDNA as the sequencing template. The protocol was immunoSEQ multiplex PCR, while the TCRdb copy is restricted to in-frame clones and leaves out a portion. The top ten clones hold less than 15% of a sample with approximately 150,000 clones, around 83% of them seen once. Treatment reported: oral pan-JAK inhibitor, 5-10 mg twice daily. In regard to this clone: Its antigen is unknown.

This TCR derives from a human donor with alopecia areata. The specimen was CD8+ T cells sorted from blood, collected at week 4, from a patient treated with tofacitinib. This chain joins TRBV9 and TRBJ2-5; a possible D gene is TRBD2 (6 bases). As DNA, the CDR3 is TGTGCCAGCAGCGTAGCGGGAGAGTACCAAGAGACCCAGTACTTC. As protein: CASSVAGEYQETQYF.